A selection of T cell receptor beta chains follows, all from one sample in a study of identical twins. One entry per CDR3 protein, called by TCRdb with MiXCR from the 5' RACE reads. The data show nearly 250,000 distinct CDR3 sequences, roughly 7% seen once. In addition, the sample was reused for a study of yellow fever vaccine responses in identical twins.

The sample taken for sequencing was memory (CD45RO+) T cells sorted from blood. These receptor sequences come from a woman under 30 in good health. The CDR3 runs from the conserved cysteine through the conserved F or W. Fields, in order: V gene, J gene, clone size, D gene, CDR3 protein, CDR3 DNA. The D gene is left open where the match is weak. Clone size is stated in some rows and not others, as once, few, many or a class when expanded.

v_call: TRBV6-1
j_call: TRBJ2-1
clone_size: many
d_call: -
cdr3_aa: CASSEAGGSYNEQFF
cdr3_nt: TGTGCCAGCAGTGAAGCGGGGGGCTCCTACAATGAGCAGTTCTTC

v_call: TRBV28
j_call: TRBJ2-3
clone_size: few
d_call: TRBD2
cdr3_aa: CASSPTGLARPSTDTQYF
cdr3_nt: TGTGCCAGCAGTCCCACCGGACTAGCGAGACCTAGCACAGATACGCAGTATTTT

v_call: TRBV20-1
j_call: TRBJ2-5
clone_size: many
d_call: -
cdr3_aa: CSARAMTSQETQYF
cdr3_nt: TGCAGTGCTAGGGCAATGACTAGCCAAGAGACCCAGTACTTC

v_call: TRBV7-6
j_call: TRBJ2-2
clone_size: -
d_call: -
cdr3_aa: CASSLAGGRELFF
cdr3_nt: TGTGCCAGCAGCTTAGCGGGGGGCCGGGAGCTGTTTTTT

v_call: TRBV20-1
j_call: TRBJ2-5
clone_size: few
d_call: TRBD1
cdr3_aa: CSAREGTGGSQETQYF
cdr3_nt: TGCAGTGCTAGAGAGGGGACAGGGGGGTCCCAAGAGACCCAGTACTTC

v_call: TRBV12-3/TRBV12-4
j_call: TRBJ1-3
clone_size: many
d_call: -
cdr3_aa: CANRASSGNTIYF
cdr3_nt: TGTGCCAATCGGGCGAGCTCTGGAAACACCATATATTTT

v_call: TRBV7-9
j_call: TRBJ2-1
clone_size: -
d_call: -
cdr3_aa: CASSLGPPGDEQFF
cdr3_nt: TGTGCCAGCAGCTTAGGACCGCCAGGGGATGAGCAGTTCTTC

v_call: TRBV20-1
j_call: TRBJ2-5
clone_size: -
d_call: -
cdr3_aa: CSARGAVGQETQYF
cdr3_nt: TGCAGTGCTAGAGGGGCGGTGGGGCAAGAGACCCAGTACTTC

v_call: TRBV2
j_call: TRBJ2-3
clone_size: once
d_call: TRBD1
cdr3_aa: CASIPTARGDTQYF
cdr3_nt: TGTGCCAGCATTCCGACAGCCAGGGGGGATACGCAGTATTTT

v_call: TRBV20-1
j_call: TRBJ2-5
clone_size: few
d_call: TRBD2
cdr3_aa: CSASGRAVGETQYF
cdr3_nt: TGCAGTGCTAGCGGGAGGGCGGTAGGAGAGACCCAGTACTTC

v_call: TRBV7-9
j_call: TRBJ2-1
clone_size: many
d_call: TRBD2
cdr3_aa: CATISGDSGYEQFF
cdr3_nt: TGTGCCACTATAAGCGGGGACTCAGGCTATGAGCAGTTCTTC

v_call: TRBV5-4
j_call: TRBJ2-1
clone_size: few
d_call: TRBD1
cdr3_aa: CASSLAKGAMGADEQFF
cdr3_nt: TGTGCCAGCAGCTTGGCCAAGGGGGCAATGGGGGCTGATGAGCAGTTCTTC

v_call: TRBV3-1
j_call: TRBJ2-5
clone_size: many
d_call: -
cdr3_aa: CASSQVAETQYF
cdr3_nt: TGTGCCAGCAGCCAAGTAGCCGAGACCCAGTACTTC

v_call: TRBV4-1
j_call: TRBJ2-1
clone_size: -
d_call: TRBD2
cdr3_aa: CASSQLAGTYNEQFF
cdr3_nt: TGCGCCAGCAGCCAACTAGCGGGGACCTACAATGAGCAGTTCTTC

v_call: TRBV2
j_call: TRBJ1-4
clone_size: -
d_call: -
cdr3_aa: CASSDQYEKLLF
cdr3_nt: TGTGCCAGCAGTGATCAATACGAAAAACTGTTATTT

v_call: TRBV7-6
j_call: TRBJ1-6
clone_size: many
d_call: TRBD1
cdr3_aa: CASSLNTGGYNSPLHF
cdr3_nt: TGTGCCAGCAGCTTAAATACAGGGGGGTATAATTCACCCCTCCACTTT

v_call: TRBV18
j_call: TRBJ2-3
clone_size: -
d_call: -
cdr3_aa: CASSPRRNTDTQYF
cdr3_nt: TGTGCCAGCTCACCACGACGGAACACAGATACGCAGTATTTT

v_call: TRBV28
j_call: TRBJ2-2
clone_size: few
d_call: TRBD1
cdr3_aa: CASSFPDRAPGELFF
cdr3_nt: TGTGCCAGCAGTTTCCCGGACAGGGCCCCCGGGGAGCTGTTTTTT

v_call: TRBV3-1
j_call: TRBJ1-5
clone_size: many
d_call: TRBD1
cdr3_aa: CASSHGQGNQPQHF
cdr3_nt: TGTGCCAGCAGCCACGGACAGGGTAATCAGCCCCAGCATTTT

v_call: TRBV6-1
j_call: TRBJ2-5
clone_size: few
d_call: -
cdr3_aa: CASSEQGRETQYF
cdr3_nt: TGTGCCAGCAGTGAACAGGGGCGAGAGACCCAGTACTTC

v_call: TRBV6-1
j_call: TRBJ1-5
clone_size: few
d_call: -
cdr3_aa: CASSDGPFVTPQHF
cdr3_nt: TGTGCCAGCAGCGACGGGCCTTTCGTTACGCCCCAGCATTTT

v_call: TRBV4-1
j_call: TRBJ2-2
clone_size: few
d_call: -
cdr3_aa: CASSQVQHRNTGELFF
cdr3_nt: TGCGCCAGCAGCCAAGTACAACATAGGAACACCGGGGAGCTGTTTTTT

v_call: TRBV6-1
j_call: TRBJ1-3
clone_size: -
d_call: -
cdr3_aa: CASSRGDPGNTIYF
cdr3_nt: TGTGCCAGCAGCCGCGGGGATCCTGGAAACACCATATATTTT

v_call: TRBV10-2
j_call: TRBJ2-3
clone_size: many
d_call: TRBD2
cdr3_aa: CASSDPFGLAGDADTQYF
cdr3_nt: TGCGCCAGCAGTGACCCATTCGGACTAGCGGGAGATGCAGATACGCAGTATTTT